This T cell receptor beta chain was identified in a study of cytomegalovirus exposure and HLA in healthy donors. With 60 Vbeta and 13 Jbeta primers, the PCR was carried out. Method: immunoSEQ multiplex PCR; TCRdb's copy keeps in-frame clones and lacks some. The data contain roughly 180,000 clones, approximately 84% of them singletons. This clonotype was sampled from a woman aged 50 to 60 in good health and CMV-seropositive. The specimen was PBMCs.

CDR3 protein: CASSRAGNTIYF. For the CDR3, the DNA is TGTGCCAGTAGTAGAGCGGGAAACACCATATATTTT. The chain joins TRBV19 to TRBJ1-3; D unresolved. CDR1 and CDR2 from the germline V gene are LNHDA and SQIVND (reference sequence). The ends were cut back, 4 bases at V and 4 bases at J, with 5 bases in the middle. The CDR3 totals 12 residues.